The entry that follows covers one TCR beta chain sequence. The source of the sample is a study of control samples from healthy donors and cancer patients. The data were produced by immunoSEQ multiplex PCR, yet TCRdb's version contains in-frame clones alone and is incomplete. Here the sample spans about 140,000 clones, about 88% being singletons. Between the trimmed V and J ends, which lost 9 bases and 3 bases, there was a span of 17 bases. This CDR3 comprises 15 residues. The germline V gene encodes CDR1 KGHDR and CDR2 SFDVKD. The genes are TRBV24-1 and TRBJ1-5; D possibly corresponds to TRBD1 (5 bases). The TCR comes from a woman in her 30s in good health. Sequencing was carried out using blood. This CDR3 is CATSDSGPVNQPQHF. The DNA of the CDR3 is TGTGCCACCTCCGATTCGGGGCCGGTCAATCAGCCCCAGCATTTT.